This T cell receptor beta chain was recovered during a study of CD8+ T cells in alopecia areata. Reverse transcription of extracted RNA yielded cDNA, which provided the sequencing template. Data came from immunoSEQ multiplex PCR; TCRdb stores just in-frame clones and leaves some out. The sample holds around 100,000 clones; almost 60% are singletons and the top ten take about 15%. Noted treatment: oral pan-JAK inhibitor, 5-10 mg twice daily. V dropped 6 bases and J dropped 9 bases, with 20 bases sitting between them. In germline, CDR1 is SGHVS, CDR2 FQNEAQ. The CDR3 loop spans 14 amino acids. Whole-study results and caveats: Among the 100 top clones, expanded CD8+ clones, like scalp clonality, were significantly decreased by tofacitinib.

On this clone: Its antigen is still unknown.

Specimen: CD8+ T cells sorted from blood, collected at approximately week 56, from a patient treated with tofacitinib. The rearrangement joins TRBV7-8 to TRBJ2-5; D possibly matches TRBD1 or TRBD2 (6 bases each). The clonotype originates from a human donor with alopecia areata. CDR3 loop: CASSLGGTLGAQYF. The CDR3 DNA is TGTGCCAGCAGTCTAGGAGGGACACTTGGGGCCCAGTACTTC.